The clone carrying this T cell receptor beta chain appeared a few times. Exclusion of a patient resulted from uncontrolled infection, other autoimmune disease, pregnancy or lactation. This specimen comes from a study of T cells in Graves' hyperthyroidism and ophthalmopathy. Germline CDR1 and CDR2: SGHDT and YYEEEE. CDR3 length equals 15 residues. Trimming removed 0 bases at V and 4 bases at J, with 13 bases between. The source material, RNA transcripts, was used to amplify TCR beta CDR3 regions. Primed by the HTBI set, a first-round RT-PCR was run on the TCR CDR3. MiXCR, applied by TCRdb to the multiplex PCR reads, yields one record per CDR3 protein. In the table there are 600,000 to 800,000 distinct CDR3 sequences, over 35% of which are singletons.

The chain is built from TRBV5-6 and TRBJ1-2, with a weak D call TRBD1 (6 bases). The specimen was blood. The TCR was taken from a woman in her 40s with Graves' hyperthyroidism. The CDR3 spells CASSLGQVTTYGYTF. Here the CDR3 DNA reads TGTGCCAGCAGCTTGGGACAGGTGACTACCTATGGCTACACCTTC.